The sequence of this T cell receptor (beta chain) was determined in a study of shared clonotypes between healthy human individuals. This clone came up once. Its antigen is not known. CDR3 length equals 17 residues. CDR1 and CDR2 (germline): SGHKS, YYEKEE (reference sequence). The junction had 15 bases not matched to a gene; V was cut back by 5 bases and J by 7 bases. Study findings and constraints: Investigators collected only blood, and repertoires in tissues likely differ. All-four-donor shared clonotypes had higher generation probabilities than non-shared clonotypes did.

TCRdb's table, derived via immunoSEQ multiplex PCR, lists solely in-frame clones and lacks some. Here the sample spans 180,000 or so clones, 90% to 95% being singletons. The sample taken for sequencing was naive CD4+ T cells sorted from blood. This sample's subset: CD45RA+ positively selected. The receptor comes from a woman younger than 45 in good health. V is TRBV5-5 and J is TRBJ1-2, with TRBD1 matching 12 bases. Here the CDR3 DNA reads TGTGCCAGCAGGGGCGTACCGGGACAGGGGGCGGATCGTGGCTACACCTTC. Its protein product is CASRGVPGQGADRGYTF.